This TCR beta chain was obtained from a study of cytomegalovirus exposure and HLA in healthy donors. General study points: After further analysis at a later stage, 16,951 TCR beta sequences were associated with HLA alleles at 0.05 false discovery rate.

PCR involved 60 Vbeta and 13 Jbeta primers. TCRdb's copy holds only in-frame clones and misses some; the assay was immunoSEQ multiplex PCR. The sample has more than 45,000 clones, 72% seen once. In the case of this clone: Its antigen is not known.

Healthy bone marrow donors made up the donor group. The germline CDR1 and CDR2 sequences are SEHNR and FQNEAQ (reference sequence). J was trimmed by 5 bases and V by 5 bases; bases with no gene match: 8. This CDR3 is 16 amino acids long. The clonotype comes from a man under 40 in good health and CMV-seronegative. The sample comprised PBMCs. This chain links TRBV7-9 with TRBJ2-1; 11 bases align to TRBD2. The chain's CDR3 is CASSELAGAPHNEQFF. In nucleotides, the CDR3 is TGTGCCAGCAGCGAACTAGCGGGAGCCCCCCACAATGAGCAGTTCTTC.